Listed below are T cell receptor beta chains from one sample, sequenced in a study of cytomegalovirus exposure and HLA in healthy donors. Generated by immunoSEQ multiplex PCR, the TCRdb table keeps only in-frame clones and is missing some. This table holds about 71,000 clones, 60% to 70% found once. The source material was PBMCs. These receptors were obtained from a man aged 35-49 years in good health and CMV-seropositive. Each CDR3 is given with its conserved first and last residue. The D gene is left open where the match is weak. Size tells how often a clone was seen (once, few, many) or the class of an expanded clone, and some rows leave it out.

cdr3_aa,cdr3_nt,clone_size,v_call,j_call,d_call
CASSLVPGATEAFF,TGTGCCAGCAGCTTAGTCCCAGGGGCCACTGAAGCTTTCTTT,few,TRBV7-3,TRBJ1-1,.
CASSTQGAGNIQYF,TGTGCCAGCAGTACCCAGGGGGCAGGAAACATTCAGTACTTC,.,TRBV28,TRBJ2-4,TRBD1
CASSSGTSGLFTQYF,TGTGCCAGCAGCTCTGGGACTAGCGGCCTGTTTACGCAGTATTTT,few,TRBV7-2,TRBJ2-3,TRBD2
CAQGERLPTVEQYF,TGTGCCCAAGGGGAACGACTCCCTACGGTGGAGCAGTACTTC,.,TRBV2,TRBJ2-7,.
CASSPYREGYEAFF,TGTGCCAGCAGCCCCTACAGGGAGGGGTACGAAGCTTTCTTT,.,TRBV7-3,TRBJ1-1,.
CASSFPQSGGPGYTF,TGTGCCAGCAGTTTTCCGCAGTCAGGGGGCCCTGGCTACACCTTC,.,TRBV28,TRBJ1-2,TRBD1
CASSYGHTTSREKLFF,TGTGCCAGCAGTTACGGGCACACGACATCTCGGGAAAAACTGTTTTTT,.,TRBV6-6,TRBJ1-4,.
CASSLSWDSSYEQYF,TGCGCCAGCAGCTTGAGCTGGGACAGTTCCTACGAGCAGTACTTC,.,TRBV5-1,TRBJ2-7,TRBD1
CASRRDRQNTEAFF,TGTGCCAGCAGGAGGGACAGGCAAAACACTGAAGCTTTCTTT,.,TRBV6-1,TRBJ1-1,TRBD1
CASSPHGQANYEQYF,TGCGCCAGCAGCCCTCATGGACAGGCGAACTACGAGCAGTACTTC,.,TRBV5-1,TRBJ2-7,TRBD1
CASSPTLSSYNEQFF,TGTGCCAGTAGTCCTACCCTGAGCTCCTACAATGAGCAGTTCTTC,.,TRBV19,TRBJ2-1,.
CASSLKLATEAFF,TGTGCCAGCAGCTTAAAACTCGCCACTGAAGCTTTCTTT,.,TRBV7-2,TRBJ1-1,.
CASSRQKNTNNEQFF,TGTGCCAGCAGCCGACAGAAGAACACGAACAATGAGCAGTTCTTC,.,TRBV7-9,TRBJ2-1,.
CASSIRTGENYGYTF,TGTGCCAGTAGTATAAGGACGGGGGAAAACTATGGCTACACCTTC,.,TRBV19,TRBJ1-2,.
CASRGTGGRGEAFF,TGTGCCAGCAGAGGGACAGGGGGAAGGGGTGAAGCTTTCTTT,once,TRBV6-5,TRBJ1-1,TRBD1
CASIPTGNTEAFF,TGTGCCAGTATCCCGACGGGTAACACTGAAGCTTTCTTT,.,TRBV19,TRBJ1-1,.
CAGHGTSGGQETQYF,TGTGCCGGACACGGGACTAGCGGGGGTCAAGAGACCCAGTACTTC,.,TRBV5-4,TRBJ2-5,TRBD2
CASSLVGAGQPQHF,TGTGCCAGCAGCTTGGTGGGGGCTGGGCAGCCCCAGCATTTT,.,TRBV5-6,TRBJ1-5,.
CASSLARGALRPDSYNEQFF,TGTGCCAGCAGCTTGGCACGGGGGGCCCTCCGTCCCGACTCCTACAATGAGCAGTTCTTC,.,TRBV5-5,TRBJ2-1,.
CSAGQNSGANVLTF,TGCAGCGCCGGACAAAACTCTGGGGCCAACGTCCTGACTTTC,.,TRBV29-1,TRBJ2-6,.
CASSLFDRETQYF,TGCGCCAGCAGCTTGTTTGATCGGGAGACCCAGTACTTC,once,TRBV5-1,TRBJ2-5,.
CASSHPGLPRETQYF,TGTGCCAGCAGCCACCCAGGGTTACCGCGAGAGACCCAGTACTTC,.,TRBV7-9,TRBJ2-5,.
CASTGTAITGELFF,TGTGCCAGCACCGGGACTGCTATCACCGGGGAGCTGTTTTTT,once,TRBV2,TRBJ2-2,.
CASSTTGKMDTEAFF,TGTGCCAGCTCAACGACAGGGAAGATGGACACTGAAGCTTTCTTT,few,TRBV18,TRBJ1-1,TRBD1
CASSLGLGQGTQTQYF,TGCGCCAGCAGCTTGGGGCTGGGACAGGGAACACAGACCCAGTACTTC,.,TRBV5-1,TRBJ2-5,TRBD1
CASSPGTGGRVNYGYTF,TGCGCCAGCAGCCCCGGGACAGGGGGACGGGTTAACTATGGCTACACCTTC,.,TRBV5-1,TRBJ1-2,TRBD1
CASSFRRSQETQYF,TGTGCCAGCAGTTTCAGACGGAGCCAAGAGACCCAGTACTTC,.,TRBV7-2,TRBJ2-5,.
CASSADRARPNYGYTF,TGCGCCAGCAGCGCAGACAGGGCCCGTCCTAACTATGGCTACACCTTC,.,TRBV5-1,TRBJ1-2,TRBD1
CASKSPSGTYEQYF,TGTGCCAGCAAATCCCCTAGCGGGACCTACGAGCAGTACTTC,.,TRBV28,TRBJ2-7,TRBD2